Each of the 14 T cell receptor beta chains below was sequenced from the same sample in a study of T cell repertoires in cytomegalovirus infection. A single record per CDR3 protein comes from TCRdb applying MiXCR to the reads. The sample has fewer than 300,000 distinct CDR3 sequences, roughly 23% seen once; the top ten hold 14%. Sequencing used PBMCs. The source of these receptors is a human donor in good health (CMV status not recorded). Some clones in this sample may be carry-over from other donors' samples.

In its sample, this clonotype was seen a few times. The V gene is TRBV7-2, the J gene TRBJ1-2; a weak D match, TRBD1 (6 bases). CDR3 length: 15 amino acids. Between the trimmed V and J ends, which lost 1 base and 8 bases, there was a span of 17 bases. Per germline, CDR1 SGHTA and CDR2 FQGNSA. The CDR3 bases are TGTGCCAGCAGCTTAGGTGGGAGGGGGAGCTGGGGCTACACCTTC. Its translation is CASSLGGRGSWGYTF.

This chain links TRBV19 with TRBJ1-2, with TRBD1 as a possible D gene (5 bases). Between the trimmed V and J ends, which lost 4 bases and 8 bases, there was a span of 20 bases. Germline CDR1 reads LNHDA; CDR2 reads SQIVND (reference sequence). This CDR3 has 15 residues. In nucleotides, the CDR3 is TGTGCCAGTAGTACACCCGGGGCGGCACGTCGGGGCTACACCTTC. This encodes CASSTPGAARRGYTF.

This chain links TRBV29-1 with TRBJ2-7; tentative D call: TRBD1 (5 bases). The CDR3 covers 12 residues. CDR1 is SQVTM, CDR2 ANQGSEA, per germline. Trimming took off 4 bases at V and 7 bases at J, with 14 bases between the two ends. Here the CDR3 reads CSVGRQGLEQYF. As DNA, the CDR3 is TGCAGCGTTGGTAGGCAGGGTTTGGAGCAGTACTTC.

This clonotype was recorded many times. The chain links TRBV12-3 or TRBV12-4 to TRBJ2-1, with D unresolved. Trimming removed 6 bases at V and 6 bases at J, with 9 bases between. The CDR3 loop spans 12 amino acids. CDR3 in amino acids: CASRGPSNEQFF. DNA for the CDR3: TGTGCCAGCAGGGGCCCCTCCAATGAGCAGTTCTTC.

The chain joins TRBV7-6 to TRBJ2-1; D assignment may be TRBD1 or TRBD2 (5 bases each). Germline-derived CDR1 and CDR2 are SGHVS and FNYEAQ. The CDR3 is made up of 15 amino acids. V was pared by 3 bases and J by 4 bases, with 13 bases between. CDR3 bases: TGTGCCAGCAGCTTGGCCGGGACCCAATACAATGAGCAGTTCTTC. Amino acid sequence: CASSLAGTQYNEQFF. Drawing the rest from reference TRBV7-6 and TRBJ2-1, the complete variable domain is GAGVSQSPRYKVTKRGQDVALRCDPISGHVSLYWYRQALGQGPEFLTYFNYEAQQDKSGLPNDRFSAERPEGSISTLTIQRTEQRDSAMYRCASSLAGTQYNEQFFGPGTRLTVL.

This clonotype was seen a handful of times. This rearrangement joins TRBV11-2 to TRBJ2-7, with D possibly TRBD1 on 5 matching bases. Per the germline V gene, CDR1 is SGHAT and CDR2 is FQNNGV. The CDR3 has 17 amino acids. Trimming stripped 2 bases from V and 2 bases from J, with 19 bases between. The CDR3 spells CASSLLALAGIPYEQYF. CDR3 coding DNA: TGTGCCAGCAGCTTATTGGCCCTTGCAGGGATACCCTACGAGCAGTACTTC.

This clonotype was seen at least ten times. This chain links TRBV7-8 with TRBJ2-3, with 9 positions matching TRBD2. Germline trimming cut 5 bases from V and 6 bases from J; bases unmatched to any gene: 9. The CDR3 runs 15 residues. Germline values: CDR1 SGHVS, CDR2 FQNEAQ. CDR3: CASSRRLAAGDTQYF. The CDR3 DNA follows: TGTGCCAGCAGCCGGAGACTAGCGGCCGGGGATACGCAGTATTTT.

The chain couples TRBV5-1 to TRBJ2-3; D possibly corresponds to TRBD1 (5 bases). Trimming took off 5 bases at V and 0 bases at J, with 10 bases between the two ends. The CDR3 is 14 residues long. The germline gives CDR1 SGHRS, CDR2 YFSETQ. For the CDR3, the DNA is TGCGCCAGCAGAGGGGCCGTTAGCACAGATACGCAGTATTTT. Its translation is CASRGAVSTDTQYF.

The J gene is TRBJ2-1, the V gene TRBV7-9; weak D call: TRBD1 (6 bases). The CDR3 contains 15 residues. V was clipped by 3 bases and J by 3 bases, with 12 bases between them. CDR1 and CDR2 from the germline V gene are SEHNR and FQNEAQ (reference sequence). CDR3 residues: CASSFRQDNYNEQFF. Here the CDR3 DNA reads TGTGCCAGCAGCTTCAGACAGGATAACTACAATGAGCAGTTCTTC.

The V call is TRBV6-1, the J call TRBJ1-2; 9 bases map to TRBD1. Germline CDR1 MNHNS, CDR2 SASEGT. CDR3 length: 14 amino acids. With V trimmed by 7 bases and J by 5 bases, 8 bases remained unmatched. CDR3 sequence: CASTVQGAGYGYTF. In DNA form, the CDR3 reads TGTGCCAGCACCGTACAGGGGGCAGGGTATGGCTACACCTTC.

This clonotype was seen more than once but under ten times. The chain recombines TRBV12-3 or TRBV12-4 with TRBJ2-7; possibly TRBD2 for D (6 bases). The CDR3 has 14 residues. Trimming removed 5 bases at V and 4 bases at J, with 15 bases between. The CDR3 protein is CASSPMGLPYEQYF. The CDR3 DNA follows: TGTGCCAGCAGTCCGATGGGACTCCCTTACGAGCAGTACTTC.

This clonotype was observed many times. The genes are TRBV12-3 or TRBV12-4 and TRBJ2-7; maybe TRBD1 (6 bases). The CDR3 contains 13 residues. Trimming removed 6 bases from V and 7 bases from J, with 16 bases in between. The CDR3 here is CASSNRRGGEQYF. The DNA of the CDR3 is TGTGCCAGCAGCAACCGCAGGGGTGGGGAGCAGTACTTC.

This clonotype was found a few times. The chain joins TRBV4-3 to TRBJ2-1; D remains ambiguous. The CDR3 totals 13 residues. The V and J ends lost 0 bases and 10 bases respectively, with 10 bases between them. The germline V gene encodes CDR1 LGHNA and CDR2 YSLEER. CDR3: CASSQDSGWEQFF. CDR3 coding DNA: TGCGCCAGCAGCCAAGATTCCGGTTGGGAGCAGTTCTTC.

This clonotype was detected many times. The chain is built from TRBV7-9 and TRBJ1-2, with D unresolved. The germline V and J ends were trimmed by 0 bases and 0 bases, with 5 bases remaining between them. The CDR3 covers 14 residues. The V gene's germline CDR1 is SEHNR and CDR2 FQNEAQ (reference sequence). The CDR3 coding sequence is TGTGCCAGCAGCTTAGCGCGGCCTAACTATGGCTACACCTTC. It yields the protein CASSLARPNYGYTF. Together with reference TRBV7-9 and TRBJ1-2, the CDR3 gives the full variable domain: DTGVSQNPRHKITKRGQNVTFRCDPISEHNRLYWYRQTLGQGPEFLTYFQNEAQLEKSRLLSDRFSAERPKGSFSTLEIQRTEQGDSAMYLCASSLARPNYGYTFGSGTRLTVV.